The 27 T cell receptor beta chains reported below all come from one sample, sequenced in a study of identical twins. One entry per CDR3 protein, called by TCRdb with MiXCR from the 5' RACE reads. The sample records approximately 500,000 distinct CDR3 sequences, less than 25% being singletons. This same sample was also part of a study on T cells expressing NK-cell markers.

Sample: CD4+ T cells sorted from blood. All receptors come from a woman between 18 and 29 years old in good health.

This chain links TRBV3-1 with TRBJ2-3, with 13 bases lining up with TRBD2. Losses at the gene ends were 0 bases for V and 4 bases for J; bases not matched to a gene: 7. Germline assignment: CDR1 LGHDT and CDR2 YNNKEL (reference sequence). The CDR3 spans 18 residues. CDR3 sequence (DNA): TGTGCCAGCAGCCAAGATCGGAGGACTAGCGGGGGTGCAGATACGCAGTATTTT. This encodes CASSQDRRTSGGADTQYF.

This clonotype was recorded many times. The chain employs TRBV12-3 or TRBV12-4 and TRBJ2-1, with D unresolved. V dropped 1 base and J dropped 6 bases, with 7 bases sitting between them. The CDR3 consists of 13 residues. CDR3 protein: CASSLGPSNEQFF. The DNA for the CDR3 is TGTGCCAGCAGTTTAGGCCCCAGCAATGAGCAGTTCTTC.

This clonotype has only a few counts. The chain recombines TRBV6-1 with TRBJ2-2; 8 bases match TRBD2. CDR1 is MNHNS, CDR2 SASEGT, per germline. This CDR3 spans 14 amino acids. Losses at the gene ends were 7 bases for V and 6 bases for J; bases not matched to a gene: 7. The CDR3 nucleotides read TGTGCCAGCACATCAGCGGGAGCGTCCGGGGAGCTGTTTTTT. It codes for CASTSAGASGELFF.

This clonotype was found once. This rearrangement joins TRBV30 to TRBJ2-5; no clear D gene. This CDR3 is 13 amino acids long. The germline V gene encodes CDR1 GTSNPN and CDR2 SVGIG (reference sequence). V was cut by 0 bases and J by 2 bases, with 7 bases left in between. The CDR3 coding sequence is TGTGCCTGGAGTGTCGGCCTTCAAGAGACCCAGTACTTC. Translated: CAWSVGLQETQYF.

This clonotype has ten or more counts. The chain employs TRBV4-1 and TRBJ2-2; unclear D gene. The germline gives CDR1 MGHRA, CDR2 YSYEKL. The CDR3 contains 16 residues. Trimming cost V 0 bases and J 1 base, with 9 bases left between them. The CDR3 reads CASSQDPGRNTGELFF. CDR3 DNA: TGCGCCAGCAGCCAAGATCCGGGCAGGAACACCGGGGAGCTGTTTTTT.

This chain uses TRBV5-1 with TRBJ2-1; D remains ambiguous. The V end lost 0 bases, the J end lost 4 bases, and 8 bases lay between the germline ends. The CDR3 runs 14 residues. Germline V CDR1 and CDR2: SGHRS, YFSETQ. This CDR3 is CASSLDIVYNEQFF. CDR3 DNA sequence: TGCGCCAGCAGCTTGGATATAGTTTACAATGAGCAGTTCTTC.

The CDR3 DNA reads as TGTGCCAGCAGCCCACAGGTTCTTGACACTGAAGCTTTCTTT. Translating gives CASSPQVLDTEAFF. The rearrangement joins TRBV11-2 to TRBJ1-1; possible D gene TRBD1, 5 bases. From germline, CDR1 is SGHAT and CDR2 FQNNGV. This CDR3 spans 14 amino acids. V lost 5 bases and J lost 3, with 13 bases in between.

The chain uses TRBV12-3 or TRBV12-4 and TRBJ2-7; 7 positions match TRBD1. The CDR3 is 18 amino acids. V dropped 7 bases and J dropped 3; count of bases not matched to a gene: 21. The CDR3, as DNA: TGTGCCAGCACCTCCCGGGACAGCGGCCTCGGGATATTCTACGAGCAGTACTTC. As protein: CASTSRDSGLGIFYEQYF.

The chain links TRBV20-1 to TRBJ1-2; 7 bases map to TRBD1. Germline loops: CDR1 DFQATT, CDR2 SNEGSKA (reference sequence). There are 14 residues in the CDR3. V was clipped by 1 base and J by 4 bases; unmatched bases: 6. CDR3 DNA sequence: TGCAGTGCTAGAGGGACAGGAGGATCCTATGGCTACACCTTC. Encoded protein: CSARGTGGSYGYTF.

This clonotype was recorded a few times. The chain combines TRBV12-3 or TRBV12-4 with TRBJ2-7; D may be TRBD1 (6 bases). V lost 9 bases and J lost 3, with 21 bases in between. The CDR3 totals 15 residues. CDR3 nucleotide sequence: TGTGCCAGTGGTAAAAACCCATCGGGACACTACGAGCAGTACTTC. Its protein product is CASGKNPSGHYEQYF.

Only a few counts were recorded for this clonotype. The rearrangement uses TRBV12-3 or TRBV12-4 and TRBJ1-2; TRBD1 matches 7 bases. The CDR3 loop spans 13 amino acids. V was clipped by 3 bases and J by 8 bases; unmatched bases: 6. The CDR3 loop is CASSFGQAKGYTF. For the CDR3, the DNA is TGTGCCAGCAGTTTTGGACAGGCGAAGGGCTACACCTTC.

The table lists this clonotype with many counts. The V and J genes are TRBV12-3 or TRBV12-4 and TRBJ1-1, with TRBD1 identical over 8 bases. The ends lost 3 bases at V and 8 bases at J; junction bases unmatched: 11. This CDR3 is built from 15 residues. The CDR3 here is CASSFQGAALQEAFF. The DNA of the CDR3 is TGTGCCAGCAGTTTTCAGGGGGCCGCCCTGCAGGAAGCTTTCTTT.

This chain connects TRBV12-3 or TRBV12-4 to TRBJ1-1; TRBD1 matches 7 bases. The junction had 2 bases not matched to a gene; V was cut back by 0 bases and J by 1 base. This CDR3 comprises 15 residues. CDR3 loop: CASSLAGQSNTEAFF. The CDR3, as DNA: TGTGCCAGCAGTTTAGCGGGACAGTCGAACACTGAAGCTTTCTTT.

The gene calls are TRBV10-3 and TRBJ1-1; D gene uncertain. The ends were cut back, 2 bases at V and 1 base at J, with 14 bases in the middle. The CDR3 spans 16 residues. Germline values: CDR1 ENHRY, CDR2 SYGVKD. CDR3 amino acids: CAISENSRRWNTEAFF. In nucleotides, the CDR3 is TGTGCCATCAGTGAGAATTCGCGACGGTGGAACACTGAAGCTTTCTTT.

This chain joins TRBV4-3 and TRBJ1-2, with TRBD1 matching 8 bases. Per the germline V gene, CDR1 is LGHNA and CDR2 is YSLEER. CDR3 size: 16 residues. V was pared by 4 bases and J by 4 bases, with 11 bases of the junction left unmatched. In DNA form, the CDR3 reads TGCGCCAGCAGCCCTACAGCGGGACAGGTGTCCTATGGCTACACCTTC. This codes for CASSPTAGQVSYGYTF.

This clonotype was seen once. The chain carries TRBV12-3 or TRBV12-4 and TRBJ2-7; D remains unclear. The V gene lost 5 bases and the J gene lost 5 bases, with 22 bases spanning the gap. The CDR3 contains 16 residues. The CDR3, as DNA: TGTGCCAGCAGTACGAGTCGGACGGCCTATCGGGACGAGCAGTACTTC. Protein sequence: CASSTSRTAYRDEQYF.

This rearrangement joins TRBV20-1 to TRBJ2-2; 12 nucleotides agree with TRBD1. Germline V gene sequence: CDR1 DFQATT, CDR2 SNEGSKA (reference sequence). J lost 11 bases, V lost 3 bases, and 7 bases had no gene match. This CDR3 comprises 14 residues. This CDR3 is CSAREGQGAGELFF. The CDR3 DNA reads TGCAGTGCTAGGGAGGGACAGGGGGCTGGCGAGCTGTTTTTT.

Points on this clonotype: An end of the junction differs from the germline gene, which may be a read error. This sequence joins TRBV7-7 and TRBJ2-2; D remains ambiguous. The CDR3 consists of 14 residues. Germline CDR1 is SSHAT and CDR2 is FNYEAQ (reference sequence). The CDR3 bases are TGTGCTAGCAGCAAAGGACCGAACACCGGGGAGCTGTTTTTT. The encoded protein is CASSKGPNTGELFF.

This clonotype came up a few times. V and J are TRBV11-2 and TRBJ2-2, with a tentative D call TRBD1 (5 bases). Between the trimmed V and J ends, which lost 1 base and 4 bases, there was a span of 10 bases. The CDR3 consists of 15 residues. The germline CDR1 and CDR2 sequences are SGHAT and FQNNGV. The CDR3 DNA sequence: TGTGCCAGCAGCTTAGTAAGGGGAAGCACCGGGGAGCTGTTTTTT. Its translation is CASSLVRGSTGELFF.

This clonotype occurred a few times. The chain uses TRBV29-1 and TRBJ2-3, with D uncertain. Germline CDR1 is SQVTM and CDR2 is ANQGSEA. V was trimmed by 6 bases and J by 2 bases, leaving 6 bases between them. The CDR3 sequence is 11 residues long. The CDR3 coding sequence is TGCAGCGTGCTTATCACAGATACGCAGTATTTT. Translation: CSVLITDTQYF.

The CDR3 protein is CASSLFRTGNNSPLHF. The CDR3 nucleotides are TGTGCCAGCAGTTTATTCCGGACAGGGAATAATTCACCCCTCCACTTT. The V call is TRBV12-3 or TRBV12-4, the J call TRBJ1-6, with 8 nucleotides matching TRBD1. The V segment lost 2 bases and the J segment 5 bases; nucleotides outside the gene matches: 5. The CDR3 is made up of 16 amino acids.

This clonotype was seen a single time. This chain connects TRBV18 to TRBJ1-1; 11 bases are shared with TRBD1. The J segment lost 11 bases and the V segment lost 3 bases, leaving 11 bases of the junction unmatched. Germline loops: CDR1 KGHSH, CDR2 LQKENI. The CDR3 length is 15 residues. CDR3 protein: CASSPESLRDRGAFF. CDR3 nucleotides: TGTGCCAGCTCACCCGAAAGCCTTCGGGACAGGGGGGCTTTCTTT.

This clonotype was observed a few times. This sequence joins TRBV7-2 and TRBJ2-2; D remains ambiguous. CDR1 and CDR2 (germline): SGHTA, FQGNSA. This CDR3 has 12 amino acids. V was cut by 1 base and J by 4 bases, with 1 base left in between. CDR3 sequence reads: CASSLVTGELFF. The CDR3, as DNA: TGTGCCAGCAGCTTAGTCACCGGGGAGCTGTTTTTT.

This clonotype was seen a handful of times. The chain employs TRBV7-2 and TRBJ2-3, with D possibly matching TRBD2 (6 bases). Germline V lookup: CDR1 SGHTA, CDR2 FQGNSA. V was cut by 2 bases and J by 7 bases, with 10 bases left in between. This CDR3 region has 13 residues. The CDR3 DNA follows: TGTGCCAGCAGCTTACCAGGGAGGCATACGCAGTATTTT. Protein: CASSLPGRHTQYF.

This clonotype was observed a few times. The chain links TRBV6-2 or TRBV6-3 to TRBJ2-2, with a weak D call TRBD2 (5 bases). V was trimmed by 2 bases and J by 0 bases, leaving 10 bases between them. The CDR3 runs to 16 residues. Germline loops: CDR1 MNHEY, CDR2 SVGEGT. CDR3: CASSYGGRTNTGELFF. In DNA, the CDR3 is TGTGCCAGCAGTTACGGCGGGCGGACGAACACCGGGGAGCTGTTTTTT.

This clonotype turned up a few times. The V call is TRBV10-3, the J call TRBJ1-1; D is undetermined. The ends were cut back, 8 bases at V and 2 bases at J, with 9 bases in the middle. CDR3 size: 12 residues. Germline lookup yields CDR1 ENHRY and CDR2 SYGVKD. The DNA of the CDR3 is TGTGCCATCGGGCCCGAAAACACTGAAGCTTTCTTT. Its protein product is CAIGPENTEAFF.

The sample holds a few counts of this clonotype. The chain has TRBV7-8 and TRBJ2-1; 9 nucleotides agree with TRBD1. CDR1 and CDR2 (germline): SGHVS, FQNEAQ. V lost 4 bases and J lost 4; bases outside the gene matches: 11. The CDR3 covers 17 residues. The CDR3 sequence is CASSSKMDRGRYNEQFF. The DNA for the CDR3 is TGTGCCAGCAGCTCCAAGATGGACAGGGGAAGATACAATGAGCAGTTCTTC.